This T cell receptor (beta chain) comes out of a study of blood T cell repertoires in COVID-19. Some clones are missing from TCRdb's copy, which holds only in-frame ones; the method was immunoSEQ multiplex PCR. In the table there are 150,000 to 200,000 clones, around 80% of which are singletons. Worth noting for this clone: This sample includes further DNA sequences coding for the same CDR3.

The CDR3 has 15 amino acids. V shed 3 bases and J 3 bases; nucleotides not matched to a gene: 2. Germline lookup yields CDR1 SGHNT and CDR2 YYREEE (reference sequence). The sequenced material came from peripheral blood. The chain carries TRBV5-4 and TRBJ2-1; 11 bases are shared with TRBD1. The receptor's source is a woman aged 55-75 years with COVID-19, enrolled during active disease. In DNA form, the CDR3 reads TGTGCCAGCAGCTCGGGACAGGGGGTCTACAATGAGCAGTTCTTC. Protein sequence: CASSSGQGVYNEQFF.